A single sample gave rise to the 9 T cell receptor beta chains below, sequenced in a study of T cells expressing NK-cell markers (dated by TCRdb to 2020 to 2021). The library relied on 5' RACE. TCRdb lists the instrument as Illumina HiSeq 2000. Reads reprocessed by TCRdb are summarized as one entry per CDR3 protein sequence, and DNA is absent. The table held for this sample gives fewer than 550,000 distinct CDR3 sequences. The top ten hold roughly 1.4% of the sample. Specimen: blood T cells: a sorted CD56 or NKG2C T cell subset, CD4+ or CD8+ T cells, or bulk PBMC T cells (not recorded which). These receptor sequences come from a woman in her fifties or sixties in good health. Donor details come from another sample of the same person, matched by shared clones.

The chain links TRBV4-1 to TRBJ1-5. Germline CDR1 is MGHRA and CDR2 is YSYEKL. The CDR3 totals 15 residues. The CDR3: CASSQADGNNQPQHF.

The chain recombines TRBV5-1 with TRBJ2-3. Germline lookup yields CDR1 SGHRS and CDR2 YFSETQ. CDR3 length equals 13 residues. This CDR3 is CASSQHNTDTQYF. The whole variable domain, filled in from reference TRBV5-1 and TRBJ2-3, reads KAGVTQTPRYLIKTRGQQVTLSCSPISGHRSVSWYQQTPGQGLQFLFEYFSETQRNKGNFPGRFSGRQFSNSRSEMNVSTLELGDSALYLCASSQHNTDTQYFGPGTRLTVL.

The rearrangement joins TRBV4-1 to TRBJ1-1; TCRdb's D call, TRBD1, is unchecked because there is no DNA. This CDR3 region has 15 residues. Germline CDR1 and CDR2: MGHRA and YSYEKL. CDR3 sequence: CASSHVGTTNTEAFF.

The rearrangement joins TRBV5-6 to TRBJ2-2. Per germline, CDR1 SGHDT and CDR2 YYEEEE. This CDR3 region has 13 residues. The CDR3 region is CASSFSVPTELFF.

This rearrangement joins TRBV29-1 to TRBJ2-2; there is no DNA to check the TCRdb D call of TRBD1. The germline V gene has CDR1 SQVTM and CDR2 ANQGSEA. CDR3 size: 14 residues. This CDR3 reads CSVRDWGSTGELFF.

The chain joins TRBV30 to TRBJ2-5; checking the TCRdb D call of TRBD2 is not possible without DNA. Germline values: CDR1 GTSNPN, CDR2 SVGIG (reference sequence). The CDR3 runs 14 residues. Here the CDR3 reads CAWSVGRRDETQYF.

The V gene is TRBV5-1, the J gene TRBJ2-7. CDR3 length equals 12 residues. From germline, CDR1 is SGHRS and CDR2 YFSETQ. Here the CDR3 reads CASRPQTDEQYF.

The V call is TRBV29-1, the J call TRBJ2-2. Germline CDR1 and CDR2: SQVTM and ANQGSEA. There are 15 residues in the CDR3. The CDR3 here is CSVKDGPTNTGELFF.

The J gene is TRBJ2-1, the V gene TRBV12-3 or TRBV12-4; the TRBD1 assignment by TCRdb is unverifiable without DNA. The CDR3 is made up of 20 amino acids. The CDR3 loop reads CASSPAQGVGGTPRYNEQFF.